This TCR beta chain was sequenced for a study of OX40 agonist ivuxolimab in advanced cancers. Using immunoSEQ multiplex PCR, the repertoire was profiled, and TCRdb retains in-frame clones only, with some absent. The top ten clones hold 34% of a sample with roughly 26,000 clones, around 85% of them seen once. CDR1 is SGHAT and CDR2 is FQDESV in the germline V gene (reference sequence). V lost 7 bases, J lost 4 bases, and 16 bases lay in between. The CDR3 covers 14 residues. V is TRBV11-1 and J is TRBJ1-1; a weak D match, TRBD1 (6 bases). This sample comprised CD4+ or CD8+ T cells sorted from blood, obtained in a trial of the OX40 agonist ivuxolimab. This clonotype was sampled from an adult with an advanced solid tumor such as melanoma, head and neck, liver or kidney cancer. CDR3 amino acids: CASNFLGGSTEAFF. In nucleotides, the CDR3 is TGTGCCAGCAACTTCTTAGGGGGGAGCACTGAAGCTTTCTTT.